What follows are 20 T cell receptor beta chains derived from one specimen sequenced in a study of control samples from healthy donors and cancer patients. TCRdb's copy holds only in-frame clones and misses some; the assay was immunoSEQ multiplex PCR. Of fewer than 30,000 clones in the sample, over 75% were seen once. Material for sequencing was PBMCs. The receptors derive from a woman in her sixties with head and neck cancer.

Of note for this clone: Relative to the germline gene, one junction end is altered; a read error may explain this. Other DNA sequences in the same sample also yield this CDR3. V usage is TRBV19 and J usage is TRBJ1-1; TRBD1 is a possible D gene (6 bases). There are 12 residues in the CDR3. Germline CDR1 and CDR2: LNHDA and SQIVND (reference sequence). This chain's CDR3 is CASSNLQGPAFF. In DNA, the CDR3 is TGTGCCAGCAGTAACCTACAGGGCCCAGCTTTCTTT.

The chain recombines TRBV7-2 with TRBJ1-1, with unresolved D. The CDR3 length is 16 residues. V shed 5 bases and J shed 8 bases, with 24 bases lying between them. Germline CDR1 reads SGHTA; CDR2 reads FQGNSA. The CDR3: CASSPHGGERTQEAFF. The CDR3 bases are TGTGCCAGCAGCCCTCACGGCGGGGAAAGAACTCAGGAAGCTTTCTTT.

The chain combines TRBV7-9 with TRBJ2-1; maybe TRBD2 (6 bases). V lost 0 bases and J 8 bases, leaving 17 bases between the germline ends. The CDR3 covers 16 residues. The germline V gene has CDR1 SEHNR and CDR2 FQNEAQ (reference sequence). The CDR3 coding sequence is TGTGCCAGCAGCTTAGCCAGACTAGTCCCGACGGATGAGCAGTTCTTC. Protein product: CASSLARLVPTDEQFF.

The CDR3 DNA reads as TGCGCCAGCAGCCCGGACAGGGTGGATCGGGCTTTCTTT. It specifies CASSPDRVDRAFF. The genes are TRBV5-1 and TRBJ1-1; TRBD1 agrees at 8 bases. V trimming: 4 bases; J trimming: 11 bases; junction bases outside the gene matches: 10. This CDR3 is 13 amino acids long. Germline CDR1 and CDR2: SGHRS and YFSETQ. Drawing the rest from reference TRBV5-1 and TRBJ1-1, the complete variable domain is KAGVTQTPRYLIKTRGQQVTLSCSPISGHRSVSWYQQTPGQGLQFLFEYFSETQRNKGNFPGRFSGRQFSNSRSEMNVSTLELGDSALYLCASSPDRVDRAFFGQGTRLTVV.

This CDR3 reads CASSQTNMNTEAFF. The CDR3 DNA follows: TGTGCCAGCAGTCAGACAAACATGAACACTGAAGCTTTCTTT. V and J are TRBV6-6 and TRBJ1-1, with D unresolved. CDR3 size: 14 residues. Germline-derived CDR1 and CDR2 are MNHNY and SVGAGI (reference sequence). Trimming cost V 5 bases and J 0 bases, with 10 bases left between them.

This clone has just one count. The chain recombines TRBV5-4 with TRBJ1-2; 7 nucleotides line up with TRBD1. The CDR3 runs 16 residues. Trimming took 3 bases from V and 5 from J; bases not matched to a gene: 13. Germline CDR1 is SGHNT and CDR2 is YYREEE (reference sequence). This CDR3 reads CASSSHMTGPFYGYTF. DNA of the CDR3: TGTGCCAGCAGCTCACATATGACAGGGCCGTTTTATGGCTACACCTTC.

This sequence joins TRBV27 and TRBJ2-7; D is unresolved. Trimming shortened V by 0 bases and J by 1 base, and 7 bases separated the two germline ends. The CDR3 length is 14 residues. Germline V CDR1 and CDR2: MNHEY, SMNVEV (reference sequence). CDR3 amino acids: CASSLSFLSYEQYF. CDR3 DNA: TGTGCCAGCAGTTTATCTTTCTTGTCCTACGAGCAGTACTTC.

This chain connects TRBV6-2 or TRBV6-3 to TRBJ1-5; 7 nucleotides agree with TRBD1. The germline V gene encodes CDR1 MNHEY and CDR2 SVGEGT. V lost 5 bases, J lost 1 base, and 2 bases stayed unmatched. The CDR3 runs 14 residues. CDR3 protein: CASSQGGSNQPQHF. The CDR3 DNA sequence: TGTGCCAGCAGTCAGGGGGGGAGCAATCAGCCCCAGCATTTT.

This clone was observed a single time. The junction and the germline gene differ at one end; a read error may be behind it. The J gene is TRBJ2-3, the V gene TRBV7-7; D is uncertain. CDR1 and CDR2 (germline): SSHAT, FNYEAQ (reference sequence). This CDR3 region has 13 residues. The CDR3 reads CASSPPWGDTQYF. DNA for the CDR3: TGTGCTAGCAGCCCCCCTTGGGGAGATACGCAGTATTTT.

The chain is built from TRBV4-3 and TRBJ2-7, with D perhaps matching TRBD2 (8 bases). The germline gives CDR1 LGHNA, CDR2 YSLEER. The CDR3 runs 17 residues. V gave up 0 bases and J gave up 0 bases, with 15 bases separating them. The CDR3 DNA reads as TGCGCCAGCAGCCAAGATAGCGGGACAGCGAGCTCCTACGAGCAGTACTTC. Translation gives CASSQDSGTASSYEQYF.

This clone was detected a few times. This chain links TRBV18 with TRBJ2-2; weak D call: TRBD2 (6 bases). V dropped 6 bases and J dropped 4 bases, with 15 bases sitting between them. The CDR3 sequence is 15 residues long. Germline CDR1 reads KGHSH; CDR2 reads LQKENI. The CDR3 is CASSASDRFTGELFF. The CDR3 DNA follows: TGTGCCAGCTCCGCTAGCGACCGATTCACCGGGGAGCTGTTTTTT.

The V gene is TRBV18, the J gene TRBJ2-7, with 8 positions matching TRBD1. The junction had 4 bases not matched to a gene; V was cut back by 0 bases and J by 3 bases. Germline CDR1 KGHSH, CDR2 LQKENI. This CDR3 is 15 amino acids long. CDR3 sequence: CASSPPSGTGYEQYF. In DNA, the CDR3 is TGTGCCAGCTCACCACCGTCCGGGACAGGCTACGAGCAGTACTTC. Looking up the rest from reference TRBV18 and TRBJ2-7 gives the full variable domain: NAGVMQNPRHLVRRRGQEARLRCSPMKGHSHVYWYRQLPEEGLKFMVYLQKENIIDESGMPKERFSAEFPKEGPSILRIQQVVRGDSAAYFCASSPPSGTGYEQYFGPGTRLTVT.

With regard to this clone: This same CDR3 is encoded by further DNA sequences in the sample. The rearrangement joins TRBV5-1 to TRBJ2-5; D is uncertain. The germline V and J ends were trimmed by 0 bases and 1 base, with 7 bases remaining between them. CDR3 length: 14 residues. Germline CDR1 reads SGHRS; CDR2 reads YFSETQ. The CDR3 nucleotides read TGCGCCAGCAGCTTGGTACAGCCCCAAGAGACCCAGTACTTC. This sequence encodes CASSLVQPQETQYF.

CDR3 in DNA: TGCGCCAGCAGCCCCGGGATGACAGGGGGGGCCTATGGCTACACCTTC. This codes for CASSPGMTGGAYGYTF. The V and J genes are TRBV4-3 and TRBJ1-2, with 9 bases aligning to TRBD1. V was pared by 4 bases and J by 4 bases, with 10 bases of the junction left unmatched. Germline loops: CDR1 LGHNA, CDR2 YSLEER. The CDR3 covers 16 residues.

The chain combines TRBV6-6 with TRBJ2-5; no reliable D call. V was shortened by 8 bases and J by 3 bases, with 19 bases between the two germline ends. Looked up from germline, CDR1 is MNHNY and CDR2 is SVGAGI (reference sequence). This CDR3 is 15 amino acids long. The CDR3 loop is CASRQLGSSEETQYF. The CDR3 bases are TGTGCCAGCCGCCAACTGGGCTCATCAGAAGAGACCCAGTACTTC.

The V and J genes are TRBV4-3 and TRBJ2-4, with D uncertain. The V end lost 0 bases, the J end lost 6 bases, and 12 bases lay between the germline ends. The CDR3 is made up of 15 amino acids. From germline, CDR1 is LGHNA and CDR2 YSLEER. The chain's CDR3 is CASSQDLGWGNIQYF. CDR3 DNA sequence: TGCGCCAGCAGCCAAGATCTGGGTTGGGGAAACATTCAGTACTTC.

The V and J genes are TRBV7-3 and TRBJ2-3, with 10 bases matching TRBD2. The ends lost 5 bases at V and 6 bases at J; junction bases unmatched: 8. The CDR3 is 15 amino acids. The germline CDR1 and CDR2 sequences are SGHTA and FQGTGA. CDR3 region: CASSRSGGPADTQYF. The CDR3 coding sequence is TGTGCCAGCAGCCGTAGCGGGGGGCCCGCCGATACGCAGTATTTT.

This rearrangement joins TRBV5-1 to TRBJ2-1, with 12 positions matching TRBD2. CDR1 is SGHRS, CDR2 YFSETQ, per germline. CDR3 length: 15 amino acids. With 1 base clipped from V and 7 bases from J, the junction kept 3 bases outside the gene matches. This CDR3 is CASSLLAGGLNEQFF. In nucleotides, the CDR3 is TGCGCCAGCAGCTTGCTAGCGGGGGGGCTAAATGAGCAGTTCTTC.

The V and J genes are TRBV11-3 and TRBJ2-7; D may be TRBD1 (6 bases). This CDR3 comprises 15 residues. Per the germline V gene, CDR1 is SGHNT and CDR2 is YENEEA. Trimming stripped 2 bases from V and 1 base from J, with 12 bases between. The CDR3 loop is CASSLYRELSYEQYF. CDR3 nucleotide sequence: TGTGCCAGCAGCTTATACAGGGAGCTTTCCTACGAGCAGTACTTC.

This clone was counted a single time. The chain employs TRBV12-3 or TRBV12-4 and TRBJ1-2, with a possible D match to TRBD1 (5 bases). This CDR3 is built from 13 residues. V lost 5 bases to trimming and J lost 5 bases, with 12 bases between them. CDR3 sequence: CASSPRVWYGYTF. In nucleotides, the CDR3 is TGTGCCAGCAGTCCCAGGGTGTGGTATGGCTACACCTTC.